Each of the 17 T cell receptor beta chains below was sequenced from the same sample in a study of shared clonotypes between healthy human individuals. CD45RO-negative, CCR7-selected cells formed the naive CD8 fraction, which excluded terminally differentiated effector memory CD45RA+ cells. Generated by immunoSEQ multiplex PCR, the TCRdb table keeps only in-frame clones and is missing some. The sample includes about 2.2 million clones, over 85% of them seen just once. Sequences were obtained from naive CD8+ T cells from PBMCs. The receptors stem from a man in his late teens or twenties in good health. Some clones in this sample may be carry-over from other donors' samples.

This sequence joins TRBV11-2 and TRBJ2-1; 11 nucleotides align to TRBD2. Germline assignment: CDR1 SGHAT and CDR2 FQNNGV. The CDR3 runs 17 residues. V shed 6 bases and J 8 bases; nucleotides not matched to a gene: 15. In nucleotides, the CDR3 is TGTGCCAGCAGACCGGGGACTAGCGGAACCCTTTTGGATGAGCAGTTCTTC. This codes for CASRPGTSGTLLDEQFF. Full variable domain (outside the CDR3, taken from reference TRBV11-2 and TRBJ2-1): EAGVAQSPRYKIIEKRQSVAFWCNPISGHATLYWYQQILGQGPKLLIQFQNNGVVDDSQLPKDRFSAERLKGVDSTLKIQPAKLEDSAVYLCASRPGTSGTLLDEQFFGPGTRLTVL.

The gene calls are TRBV29-1 and TRBJ2-7; a weak D match, TRBD2 (5 bases). CDR1 and CDR2 (germline): SQVTM, ANQGSEA. Between the trimmed V and J ends, which lost 6 bases and 1 base, there was a span of 13 bases. The CDR3 is 13 amino acids. The CDR3 bases are TGCAGCGTCATGGGAGCTTCATCCTACGAGCAGTACTTC. This gives the protein CSVMGASSYEQYF.

This chain joins TRBV27 and TRBJ1-6; D is unresolved. The CDR3 runs to 15 residues. The V and J ends lost 2 bases and 10 bases respectively, with 15 bases between them. The germline CDR1 and CDR2 sequences are MNHEY and SMNVEV (reference sequence). This CDR3 is CASSLEWQVGSPLHF. CDR3 sequence (DNA): TGTGCCAGCAGTTTAGAATGGCAGGTGGGATCACCCCTCCACTTT.

The chain recombines TRBV9 with TRBJ2-7; 11 bases align to TRBD2. The CDR3 is made up of 15 amino acids. V shed 3 bases, J shed 3 bases, and the junction held 5 bases outside the gene matches. Germline V gives CDR1 SGDLS, CDR2 YYNGEE. The CDR3 DNA follows: TGTGCCAGCAGCGGGGGACTAGCGGAGGGCTACGAGCAGTACTTC. It specifies CASSGGLAEGYEQYF.

The chain employs TRBV7-9 and TRBJ2-1, with TRBD2 matching 13 bases. The CDR3 is made up of 16 amino acids. Per the germline V gene, CDR1 is SEHNR and CDR2 is FQNEAQ (reference sequence). Losses at the gene ends were 5 bases for V and 7 bases for J; bases not matched to a gene: 8. CDR3 amino acids: CASSRTSGRVWNEQFF. The DNA for the CDR3 is TGTGCCAGCAGCCGGACTAGCGGGAGAGTATGGAATGAGCAGTTCTTC.

This chain connects TRBV28 to TRBJ2-7, with 8 bases matching TRBD1. Germline V gene data show CDR1 as MDHEN and CDR2 as SYDVKM. This CDR3 region has 14 residues. V lost 7 bases, J lost 5 bases, and 10 bases stayed unmatched. Written as DNA, the CDR3 is TGTGCCAGCATGTATCGTGACAGGGGAAACGAGCAGTACTTC. Residues: CASMYRDRGNEQYF.

The CDR3 reads CASSLSAQISYEQYF. The CDR3 bases are TGTGCCAGCAGCTTGTCGGCACAAATCTCCTACGAGCAGTACTTC. The chain uses TRBV5-8 and TRBJ2-7; D not resolved. Germline V CDR1 and CDR2: SGHTS, YDEGEE. This CDR3 comprises 15 residues. Trimming took 1 base from V and 0 from J, leaving 11 bases between them.

This sequence joins TRBV28 and TRBJ1-1, with unresolved D. The CDR3 spans 14 residues. Germline CDR1 and CDR2: MDHEN and SYDVKM. Trimming stripped 3 bases from V and 0 bases from J, with 8 bases between. CDR3 sequence (DNA): TGTGCCAGCAGTTTCTTTCGGCTGAACACTGAAGCTTTCTTT. Translating it yields CASSFFRLNTEAFF.

The chain recombines TRBV9 with TRBJ2-1; possibly TRBD1 for D (6 bases). The CDR3 contains 16 residues. CDR1 is SGDLS and CDR2 is YYNGEE in the germline V gene. The V and J ends lost 0 bases and 1 base respectively, with 11 bases between them. The CDR3 sequence is CASSVVQGASYNEQFF. For the CDR3, the DNA is TGTGCCAGCAGCGTAGTACAGGGTGCTTCCTACAATGAGCAGTTCTTC.

The genes are TRBV4-1 and TRBJ2-7, with 8 bases identical to TRBD1. Germline V CDR1 and CDR2: MGHRA, YSYEKL. J gave up 1 base and V 3 bases, and 5 bases lay outside the gene matches. There are 15 residues in the CDR3. The CDR3 DNA follows: TGCGCCAGCAGCCAGTCGCAGGGGGCGTCCTACGAGCAGTACTTC. Its protein is CASSQSQGASYEQYF.

V usage is TRBV25-1 and J usage is TRBJ2-7, with D maybe TRBD2 (6 bases). The V and J ends lost 0 bases and 0 bases respectively, with 12 bases between them. CDR1 and CDR2 from the germline V gene are MGHDK and SYGVNS. The CDR3 covers 16 residues. The CDR3 bases are TGTGCCAGCAGTGAATACCCTAGCGTCCACTCCTACGAGCAGTACTTC. This gives the protein CASSEYPSVHSYEQYF.

V is TRBV27 and J is TRBJ2-7, with D perhaps TRBD1 or TRBD2 (5 bases each). V was trimmed by 6 bases and J by 0 bases, leaving 12 bases between them. Germline V CDR1 and CDR2: MNHEY, SMNVEV (reference sequence). The CDR3 totals 14 residues. The CDR3 sequence: CASSPWGSSYEQYF. CDR3 coding DNA: TGTGCCAGCAGCCCCTGGGGGTCCTCCTACGAGCAGTACTTC.

V usage is TRBV27 and J usage is TRBJ2-3; 7 bases agree with TRBD2. This CDR3 has 17 amino acids. Germline CDR1 is MNHEY and CDR2 is SMNVEV (reference sequence). Trimming removed 7 bases from V and 0 bases from J; junction bases left unmatched: 13. DNA of the CDR3: TGTGCCAGCAAGGTTCTAGCGGAGCCGGAGAGCACAGATACGCAGTATTTT. Translating it yields CASKVLAEPESTDTQYF.

V and J are TRBV7-8 and TRBJ1-2; 11 bases are a match to TRBD1. The CDR3 runs 16 residues. The ends lost 1 base at V and 6 bases at J; junction bases unmatched: 7. Germline assignment: CDR1 SGHVS and CDR2 FQNEAQ. This CDR3 reads CASSLVRTGGADGYTF. CDR3 DNA sequence: TGTGCCAGCAGCTTAGTTCGGACAGGGGGCGCAGATGGCTACACCTTC. Combining the CDR3 with reference TRBV7-8 and TRBJ1-2 gives the whole variable domain GAGVSQSPRYKVAKRGQDVALRCDPISGHVSLFWYQQALGQGPEFLTYFQNEAQLDKSGLPSDRFFAERPEGSVSTLKIQRTQQEDSAVYLCASSLVRTGGADGYTFGSGTRLTVV.

This clone showed up just a few times. This CDR3 is also generated by other DNA sequences in the sample. The V gene is TRBV9, the J gene TRBJ2-7; 12 positions match TRBD2. This CDR3 has 14 amino acids. V dropped 4 bases and J dropped 3; count of bases not matched to a gene: 2. Germline lookup yields CDR1 SGDLS and CDR2 YYNGEE. For the CDR3, the DNA is TGTGCCAGCAGCACGGGACTAGCGGGCTACGAGCAGTACTTC. This gives the protein CASSTGLAGYEQYF.

This chain links TRBV6-5 with TRBJ1-1, with D possibly TRBD1 on 5 matching bases. Germline values: CDR1 MNHEY, CDR2 SVGAGI. The CDR3 contains 14 residues. Deletions cut 6 bases from V and 9 bases from J, with 20 bases between. For the CDR3, the DNA is TGTGCCAGCAGCTGGGGCGGGCCAGGGTGGCAAGCTTTCTTT. Translating gives CASSWGGPGWQAFF.

CDR3 loop: CASSDGGNEQFF. CDR3 bases: TGCGCCAGCAGTGATGGGGGGAATGAGCAGTTCTTC. This rearrangement joins TRBV10-1 to TRBJ2-1, with a weak D call TRBD2 (6 bases). The germline V gene encodes CDR1 WNHNN and CDR2 SYGVQD (reference sequence). The CDR3 covers 12 residues. V dropped 3 bases and J dropped 7 bases, with 7 bases sitting between them.